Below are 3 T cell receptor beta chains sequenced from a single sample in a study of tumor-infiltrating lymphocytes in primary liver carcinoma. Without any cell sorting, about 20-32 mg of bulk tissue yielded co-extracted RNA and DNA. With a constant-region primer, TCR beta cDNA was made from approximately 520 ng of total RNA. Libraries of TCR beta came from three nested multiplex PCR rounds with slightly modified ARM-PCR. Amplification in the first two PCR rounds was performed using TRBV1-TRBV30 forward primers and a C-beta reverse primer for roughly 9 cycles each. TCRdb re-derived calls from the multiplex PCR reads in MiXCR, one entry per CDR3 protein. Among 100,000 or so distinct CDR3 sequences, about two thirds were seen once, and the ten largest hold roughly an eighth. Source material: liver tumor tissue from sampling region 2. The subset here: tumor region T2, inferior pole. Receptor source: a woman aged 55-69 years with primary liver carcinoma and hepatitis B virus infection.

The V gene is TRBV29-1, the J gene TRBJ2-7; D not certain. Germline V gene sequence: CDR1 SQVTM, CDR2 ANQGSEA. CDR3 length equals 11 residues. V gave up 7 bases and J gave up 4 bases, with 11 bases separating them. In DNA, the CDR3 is TGCAGCGCCCTCCCAGTGTACGAGCAGTACTTC. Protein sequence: CSALPVYEQYF.

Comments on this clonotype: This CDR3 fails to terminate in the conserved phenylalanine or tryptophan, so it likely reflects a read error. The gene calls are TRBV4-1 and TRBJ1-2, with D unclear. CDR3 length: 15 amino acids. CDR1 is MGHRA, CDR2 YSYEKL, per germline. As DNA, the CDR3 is TGCACCAGCAGCCAAGCTATGTCGGGGAGCTATGGCTACACCATC. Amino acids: CTSSQAMSGSYGYTI.

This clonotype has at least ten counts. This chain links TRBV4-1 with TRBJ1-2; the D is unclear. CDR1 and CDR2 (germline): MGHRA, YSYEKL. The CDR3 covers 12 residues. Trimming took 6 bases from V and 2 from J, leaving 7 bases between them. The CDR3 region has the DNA TGCGCCAGCAGTCGGGAGAACTATGGCTACACCTTC. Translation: CASSRENYGYTF.